What follows are 12 T cell receptor beta chains derived from one specimen sequenced in a study of T cells in Graves' hyperthyroidism and ophthalmopathy. Amplified regions were TCR beta CDR3 sequences from RNA transcripts. The HTBI primer set was used in a first-round RT-PCR of the TCR CDR3. TCRdb re-analysed the multiplex PCR reads in MiXCR, keeping a single row per CDR3 protein. The data hold some 500,000 distinct CDR3 sequences, with around a quarter observed a single time. Sequenced material: blood. The receptors were sampled from a woman in her 30s with Graves' ophthalmopathy.

In its sample, this clonotype was seen many times. The genes are TRBV13 and TRBJ2-5; D is ambiguous. V was cut by 5 bases and J by 1 base, with 17 bases left in between. Germline V CDR1 and CDR2: PRHDT, FYEKMQ (reference sequence). This CDR3 is 16 amino acids long. The CDR3 coding sequence is TGTGCCAGCAGCCCAGACCGCAACCCATCCCAAGAGACCCAGTACTTC. Translated, it gives CASSPDRNPSQETQYF. The full variable domain, completed using reference TRBV13 and TRBJ2-5, is AAGVIQSPRHLIKEKRETATLKCYPIPRHDTVYWYQQGPGQDPQFLISFYEKMQSDKGSIPDRFSAQQFSDYHSELNMSSLELGDSALYFCASSPDRNPSQETQYFGPGTRLLVL.

Only one count was recorded for this clonotype. V is TRBV6-2 or TRBV6-3 and J is TRBJ2-7; 8 nucleotides line up with TRBD2. CDR1 and CDR2 (germline): MNHEY, SVGEGT. The CDR3 is 15 residues long. V trimming: 4 bases; J trimming: 3 bases; junction bases outside the gene matches: 8. The CDR3 is CASSSAAGVLYEQYF. The CDR3 nucleotides read TGTGCCAGCAGTTCGGCAGCGGGGGTCCTCTACGAGCAGTACTTC.

This clonotype was picked up many times. This chain uses TRBV12-3 or TRBV12-4 with TRBJ1-3; tentative D call: TRBD1 (6 bases). The V end was cut by 5 bases, the J end by 4 bases, with 15 bases between. This CDR3 spans 15 amino acids. The CDR3 sequence: CASSAFPGQGNTIYF. The CDR3 bases are TGTGCCAGCAGTGCCTTCCCGGGACAAGGAAACACCATATATTTT.

This clonotype has only a few counts. V is TRBV28 and J is TRBJ1-6; D is possibly TRBD1 (5 bases). The CDR3 is 15 amino acids. The germline V gene encodes CDR1 MDHEN and CDR2 SYDVKM. The germline V and J ends were trimmed by 5 bases and 4 bases, with 12 bases remaining between them. The CDR3 nucleotides read TGTGCCAGCAGTATGCCGGACACTTATAATTCACCCCTCCACTTT. This encodes CASSMPDTYNSPLHF.

This clonotype was observed at least ten times. The gene calls are TRBV7-2 and TRBJ2-7; D is possibly TRBD1 (6 bases). V lost 2 bases and J 3 bases, leaving 20 bases between the germline ends. This CDR3 has 17 amino acids. Germline V gives CDR1 SGHTA, CDR2 FQGNSA. The CDR3 bases are TGTGCCAGCAGCTTATCGCTCTCCGGGACAATTCACTACGAGCAGTACTTC. It codes for CASSLSLSGTIHYEQYF. The full variable domain, its missing parts supplied by reference TRBV7-2 and TRBJ2-7, is GAGVSQSPSNKVTEKGKDVELRCDPISGHTALYWYRQSLGQGLEFLIYFQGNSAPDKSGLPSDRFSAERTGGSVSTLTIQRTQQEDSAVYLCASSLSLSGTIHYEQYFGPGTRLTVT.

This chain links TRBV2 with TRBJ2-5; D not certain. In germline, CDR1 is SNHLY, CDR2 FYNNEI. Trimming removed 3 bases at V and 6 bases at J, with 8 bases between. This CDR3 is built from 12 residues. The CDR3 bases are TGTGCCAGCAGTGATGATAAGAAGACCCAGTACTTC. Its translation: CASSDDKKTQYF.

This clonotype was counted ten times or more. One end of the junction is discordant with germline, which a read error may explain. The rearrangement uses TRBV12-3 or TRBV12-4 and TRBJ1-2, with TRBD1 matching over 9 bases. This CDR3 spans 11 amino acids. The CDR3 coding sequence is TGTGCCAGCAGTCCCTACCGGGACAGGGTCTTC. The encoded protein is CASSPYRDRVF.

Many counts were recorded for this clonotype. The genes are TRBV5-1 and TRBJ1-2; D possibly corresponds to TRBD1 (6 bases). The germline V gene has CDR1 SGHRS and CDR2 YFSETQ. The CDR3 spans 13 residues. V lost 4 bases and J 7 bases, leaving 14 bases between the germline ends. The CDR3 reads CASSPRGNGGYTF. Written as DNA, the CDR3 is TGCGCCAGCAGCCCCAGGGGAAATGGTGGCTACACCTTC. The whole variable domain, remainder taken from reference TRBV5-1 and TRBJ1-2, is KAGVTQTPRYLIKTRGQQVTLSCSPISGHRSVSWYQQTPGQGLQFLFEYFSETQRNKGNFPGRFSGRQFSNSRSEMNVSTLELGDSALYLCASSPRGNGGYTFGSGTRLTVV.

This clonotype was picked up one time. This sequence joins TRBV27 and TRBJ2-2; TRBD1 matches at 7 bases. CDR3 length equals 18 residues. The V segment lost 1 base and the J segment 3 bases; nucleotides outside the gene matches: 11. From germline, CDR1 is MNHEY and CDR2 SMNVEV (reference sequence). CDR3 DNA: TGTGCCAGCAGTTTATGGCTCCCTACAGGGGTCGACACCGGGGAGCTGTTTTTT. Translated: CASSLWLPTGVDTGELFF.

Ten or more counts support this clonotype. V usage is TRBV20-1 and J usage is TRBJ2-2; 8 bases match TRBD1. V dropped 6 bases and J dropped 5; count of bases not matched to a gene: 8. Germline V gives CDR1 DFQATT, CDR2 SNEGSKA (reference sequence). The CDR3 spans 14 residues. The CDR3 region has the DNA TGCAGTGCACAACCGACAGGGGAGACCGGGGAGCTGTTTTTT. Translation gives CSAQPTGETGELFF.

The CDR3 coding sequence is TGTGCCAGCAGCCAGTCAGGGGCGAACACCGGGGAGCTGTTTTTT. Its protein product is CASSQSGANTGELFF. The V gene is TRBV3-1, the J gene TRBJ2-2; D may be TRBD1 (6 bases). V lost 3 bases to trimming and J lost 0 bases, with 8 bases between them. This CDR3 spans 15 amino acids. Germline values: CDR1 LGHDT, CDR2 YNNKEL (reference sequence).

This clonotype was detected only a few times. This chain connects TRBV12-3 or TRBV12-4 to TRBJ1-2, with D tentatively TRBD1 (5 bases). CDR3 length: 13 residues. The V and J ends lost 3 bases and 3 bases respectively, with 8 bases between them. The CDR3 protein is CASSFDRYYGYTF. CDR3 sequence (DNA): TGTGCCAGCAGTTTCGACAGATACTATGGCTACACCTTC.